A single sample gave rise to the 6 T cell receptor beta chains below, sequenced in a study of T cell repertoires in cytomegalovirus infection (dated 2019 in TCRdb). The sample was run on an Illumina HiSeq 1500. TCRdb itself trimmed the public reads at Q25 with fastp, ran MiXCR and retained productive beta chains. Identical CDR3 protein sequences are pooled into one entry, listed with their most common genes and DNA. The sample includes 100,000 to 150,000 distinct CDR3 sequences, with roughly a quarter observed a single time. The ten largest clones add up to roughly 35% of the sample. For these receptors, no antigen is known. Sequencing was carried out using PBMCs, sequenced either directly or after in vitro stimulation (not recorded which). The receptor source for this set is a human donor in good health (CMV status not recorded). Some clones in this sample may be carry-over from other donors' samples.

This clonotype occurred many times. The CDR3 sequence: CASSPLAGSSYEQYV. CDR3 nucleotide sequence: TGTGCCAGCAGTCCACTAGCGGGCAGCTCCTACGAGCAGTACGTC. The chain joins TRBV6-1 to TRBJ2-7, with 9 nucleotides matching TRBD2. Per the germline V gene, CDR1 is MNHNS and CDR2 is SASEGT. CDR3 length equals 15 residues. Trimming removed 5 bases from V and 0 bases from J; junction bases left unmatched: 5.

In its sample, this clonotype was seen many times. The V gene is TRBV7-2, the J gene TRBJ1-1; 10 bases line up with TRBD1. Trimming cost V 5 bases and J 5 bases; bases outside gene matches: 5. The CDR3 is made up of 14 amino acids. The germline CDR1 and CDR2 sequences are SGHTA and FQGNSA. The CDR3 DNA reads TGTGCCAGCAGCCCAGACAGGGGGCGGACTGAAGCTTTCTTT. Translated, it gives CASSPDRGRTEAFF.

The chain has TRBV25-1 and TRBJ2-7; 7 nucleotides match TRBD2. The germline V gene encodes CDR1 MGHDK and CDR2 SYGVNS. Trimming took 6 bases from V and 5 from J; bases not matched to a gene: 16. This CDR3 comprises 16 residues. This CDR3 reads CASSPGRGSMRDEQYF. In DNA form, the CDR3 reads TGTGCCAGCAGCCCAGGGCGCGGGAGTATGAGGGACGAGCAGTACTTC.

V and J are TRBV5-8 and TRBJ2-1, with TRBD2 identical over 9 bases. Germline trimming cut 0 bases from V and 4 bases from J; bases unmatched to any gene: 5. This CDR3 has 16 residues. Germline V gene sequence: CDR1 SGHTS, CDR2 YDEGEE. The CDR3 here is CASSLVAGGRYNEQFF. The CDR3 bases are TGTGCCAGCAGCTTGGTCGCGGGAGGGCGGTACAATGAGCAGTTCTTC.

V usage is TRBV12-3 or TRBV12-4 and J usage is TRBJ2-5; TRBD1 matches at 8 bases. V gave up 8 bases and J gave up 7 bases; unmatched junction bases: 3. This CDR3 has 11 residues. The DNA of the CDR3 is TGTGCCAGCGCCACAGGGGGGACCCAGTACTTC. Its protein is CASATGGTQYF.

V gene TRBV27 combines with J gene TRBJ2-3; 8 bases match TRBD1. The CDR3 is 14 amino acids. The V and J ends lost 2 bases and 6 bases, in that order; junction bases with no gene match: 4. Per the germline V gene, CDR1 is MNHEY and CDR2 is SMNVEV (reference sequence). Written as DNA, the CDR3 is TGTGCCAGCAGTTTAGGACAGGGCAGGGATACGCAGTATTTT. Amino acid sequence: CASSLGQGRDTQYF.